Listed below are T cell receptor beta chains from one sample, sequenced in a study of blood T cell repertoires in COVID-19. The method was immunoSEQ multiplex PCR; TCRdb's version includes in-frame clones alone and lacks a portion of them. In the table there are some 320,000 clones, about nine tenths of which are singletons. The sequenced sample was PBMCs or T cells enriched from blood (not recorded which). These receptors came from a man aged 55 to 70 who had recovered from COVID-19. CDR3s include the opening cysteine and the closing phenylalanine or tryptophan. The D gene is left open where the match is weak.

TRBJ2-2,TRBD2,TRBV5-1,TGCGCCAGCAGGGGGACTAGCGGGGGCACCGGGGAGCTGTTTTTT,CASRGTSGGTGELFF
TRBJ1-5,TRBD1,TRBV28,TGTGCCAGCAGACAGGGGGCAGGGAATCAGCCCCAGCATTTT,CASRQGAGNQPQHF
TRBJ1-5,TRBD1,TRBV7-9,TGTGCCAGCAGCGGGGACAGGGGGCAGCCCCAGCATTTT,CASSGDRGQPQHF
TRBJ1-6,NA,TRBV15,TGTGCCACCAGCAGAGTGGTCCGTCTGGGGCCCCTTGACGATTCACCCCTCCACTTT,CATSRVVRLGPLDDSPLHF
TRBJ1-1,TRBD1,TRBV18,TGTGCCAGCTCACCCCAGGGGGCAGGAATGAACACTGAAGCTTTCTTT,CASSPQGAGMNTEAFF
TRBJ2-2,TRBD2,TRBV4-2,TGTGCCAGCAGCCAAGATTTAGCGGGGGGCCTAGTGGGAGGGGAGCTGTTTTTT,CASSQDLAGGLVGGELFF
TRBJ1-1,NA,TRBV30,TGTGCCTGGAGCCGGCCTCCCGCGCGGACTGAAGCTTTCTTT,CAWSRPPARTEAFF
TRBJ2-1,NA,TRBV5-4,TGTGCCATCCAACAGGGTATCACCTACAATGAGCAGTTCTTC,CAIQQGITYNEQFF
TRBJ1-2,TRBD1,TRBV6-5,TGTGCCAGCAGTATCCGACAGGGGGCGGGTGGCTACACCTTC,CASSIRQGAGGYTF
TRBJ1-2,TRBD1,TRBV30,TGTGCCGGAAATCCCGGGACAGGATATGGCTACACCTTC,CAGNPGTGYGYTF
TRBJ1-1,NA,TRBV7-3,TGTGCCAGCAGCTTAGGGGCTAAACGGGAAGCTTTCTTT,CASSLGAKREAFF
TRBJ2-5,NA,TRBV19,TGTGCCAGCGGAGGGTTAGAAGAGACCCAGTACTTC,CASGGLEETQYF